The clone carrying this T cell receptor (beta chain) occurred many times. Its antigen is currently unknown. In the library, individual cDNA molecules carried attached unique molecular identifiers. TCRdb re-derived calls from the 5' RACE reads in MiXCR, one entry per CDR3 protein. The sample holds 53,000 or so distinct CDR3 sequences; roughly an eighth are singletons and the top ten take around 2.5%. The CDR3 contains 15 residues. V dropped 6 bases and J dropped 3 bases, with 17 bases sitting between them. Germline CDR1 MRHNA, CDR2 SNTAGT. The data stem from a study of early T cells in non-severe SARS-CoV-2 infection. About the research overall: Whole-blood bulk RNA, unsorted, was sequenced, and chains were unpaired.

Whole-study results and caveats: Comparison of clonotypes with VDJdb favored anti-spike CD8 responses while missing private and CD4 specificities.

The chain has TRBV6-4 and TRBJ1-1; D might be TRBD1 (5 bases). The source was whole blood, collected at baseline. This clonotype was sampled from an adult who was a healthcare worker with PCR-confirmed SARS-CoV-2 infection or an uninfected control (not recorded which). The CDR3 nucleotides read TGTGCCAGCAGGCACTCGTCGGGAGGGGACACTGAAGCTTTCTTT. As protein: CASRHSSGGDTEAFF.